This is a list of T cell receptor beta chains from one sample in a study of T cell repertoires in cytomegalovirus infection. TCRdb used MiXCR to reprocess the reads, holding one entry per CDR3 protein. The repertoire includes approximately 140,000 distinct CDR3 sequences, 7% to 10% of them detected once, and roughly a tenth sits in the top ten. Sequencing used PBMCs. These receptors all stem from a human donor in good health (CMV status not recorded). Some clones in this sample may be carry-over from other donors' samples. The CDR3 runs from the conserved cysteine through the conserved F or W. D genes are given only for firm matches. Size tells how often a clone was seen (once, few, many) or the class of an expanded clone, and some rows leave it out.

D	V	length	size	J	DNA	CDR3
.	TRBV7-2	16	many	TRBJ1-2	TGTGCCAGCAGAGGAGGGGATCGGGGTCCCCTTGAGGGCTACACCTTC	CASRGGDRGPLEGYTF
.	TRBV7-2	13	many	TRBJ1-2	TGTGCCAGCAGCTTAGGGGGTACCTATGGCTACACCTTC	CASSLGGTYGYTF
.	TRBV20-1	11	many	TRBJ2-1	TGCAGTGCCGACATGGGAGCTGAGCAGTTCTTC	CSADMGAEQFF
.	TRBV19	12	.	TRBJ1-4	TGTGCCAGTAGTAAAGGCGATGAAAAACTGTTTTTT	CASSKGDEKLFF
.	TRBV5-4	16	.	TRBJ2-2	TGTGCCAGCAGCACTGGGACCGGGATCGACACCGGGGAGCTGTTTTTT	CASSTGTGIDTGELFF
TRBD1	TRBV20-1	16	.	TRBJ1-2	TGCAGTGCTAGGGGACAGGGAGGGTTAATAGTAGGTGGCTACACCTTC	CSARGQGGLIVGGYTF
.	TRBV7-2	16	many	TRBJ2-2	TGTGCCAGCAGCTTAATTGGTAGTATTAACACCGGGGAGCTGTTTTTT	CASSLIGSINTGELFF
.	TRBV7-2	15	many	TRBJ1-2	TGTGCCAGCAGCTCAGGGGATGGGGCTAACTATGGCTACACCTTC	CASSSGDGANYGYTF
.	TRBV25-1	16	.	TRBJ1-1	TGTGCCAGCAGCCCTCGGGGAGGGGCAGTGCTCACTGAAGCTTTCTTT	CASSPRGGAVLTEAFF
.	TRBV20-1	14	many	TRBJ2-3	TGCAGTGCTAGAGATCGGCTACTTGGCGATACGCAGTATTTT	CSARDRLLGDTQYF
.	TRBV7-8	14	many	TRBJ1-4	TGTGCCAGCAGTGATGGCAGGTTCGGAGAAAAACTGTTTTTT	CASSDGRFGEKLFF
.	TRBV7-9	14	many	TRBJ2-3	TGTGCCAGCAGCTTCCCGGGACGTGGGGATACGCAGTATTTT	CASSFPGRGDTQYF
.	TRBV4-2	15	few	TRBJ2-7	TGTGCCAGCAGCCAAGGGGGAACCAGCTCCTACGAGCAGTACTTC	CASSQGGTSSYEQYF
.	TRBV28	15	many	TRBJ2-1	TGTGCCAGCACCGCTGGGGCTTGGATAATGAATGAGCAGTTCTTC	CASTAGAWIMNEQFF
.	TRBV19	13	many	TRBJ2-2	TGTGCCAGTAGTATTGGGCGAACCGGGGAGCTGTTTTTT	CASSIGRTGELFF
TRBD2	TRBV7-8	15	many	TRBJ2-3	TGTGCCAGCAGCTTAGCAGCGGGGGCCGTGGATACGCAGTATTTT	CASSLAAGAVDTQYF
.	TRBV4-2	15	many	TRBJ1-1	TGTGCCAGCAGCTTCTCGGGGCAGTTGAACACTGAAGCTTTCTTT	CASSFSGQLNTEAFF
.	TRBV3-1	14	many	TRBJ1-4	TGTGCCAGCAGCCAAGATCCGGTCCCGGAAAAACTGTTTTTT	CASSQDPVPEKLFF
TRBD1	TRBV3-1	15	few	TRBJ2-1	TGTGCCAGCAGCCCTCCGGGACAGGGCCACAATGAGCAGTTCTTC	CASSPPGQGHNEQFF
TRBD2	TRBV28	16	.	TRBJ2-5	TGTGCCAGCAGTTTATCTAGCGGGGGAGGTCAAGAGACCCAGTACTTC	CASSLSSGGGQETQYF
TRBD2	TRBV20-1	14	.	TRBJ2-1	TGCAGTGCACTTACTAGCGGGGGTTACAATGAGCAGTTCTTC	CSALTSGGYNEQFF
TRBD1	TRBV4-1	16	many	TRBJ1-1	TGCGCCAGCAGCCAGATTACAGGGGGCCAAAACACTGAAGCTTTCTTT	CASSQITGGQNTEAFF
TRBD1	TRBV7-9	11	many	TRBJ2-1	TGTGCCAGCAGCCTCGTGGGACAGTCTTACTTC	CASSLVGQSYF
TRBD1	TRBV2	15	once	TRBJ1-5	TGTGCCAGCAGTCAAGACAGGGTCGCCCGTCAGCCCCAGCATTTT	CASSQDRVARQPQHF
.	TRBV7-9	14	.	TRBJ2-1	TGTGCCAGCAGCTTAACAGAGCTCCCCAATGAGCAGTTCTTC	CASSLTELPNEQFF
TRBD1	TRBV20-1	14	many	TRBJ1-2	TGCAGTGCTAGACCAACAGGGGACCAGGGTGGCTACACCTTC	CSARPTGDQGGYTF
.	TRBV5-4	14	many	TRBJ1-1	TGTGCCAGCAGCCAAAAGGGTTCGTGGTCTGAAGCTTTCTTT	CASSQKGSWSEAFF
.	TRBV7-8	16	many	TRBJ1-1	TGTGCCAGCAGCTTAGGGCAGGCAAGAGGGAGCACTGAAGCTTTCTTT	CASSLGQARGSTEAFF
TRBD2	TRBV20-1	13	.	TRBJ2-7	TGCAGTGCTAATGCGGGGGGGACGCCGCAGCAGTACTTC	CSANAGGTPQQYF
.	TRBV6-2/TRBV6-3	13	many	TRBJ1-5	TGTGCCAGCAGTCAAGACCAGGGTAGGCCCCAGCATTTT	CASSQDQGRPQHF
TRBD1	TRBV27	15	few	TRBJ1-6	TGTGCCAGCAGTTCTCCGGGACAGGGGAGGTCACCCCTCCACTTT	CASSSPGQGRSPLHF
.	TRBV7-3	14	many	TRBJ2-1	TGTGCCAGCAGCTTAGCGGCAGGTCTCAATGAGCAGTTCTTC	CASSLAAGLNEQFF
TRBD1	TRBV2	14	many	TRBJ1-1	TGTGCCAGCAGGGACAGGCCGATGAACACTGAAGCTTTCTTT	CASRDRPMNTEAFF
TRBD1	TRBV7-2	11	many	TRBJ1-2	TGTGCCAGCCGACAGGGCTATGGCTACACCTTC	CASRQGYGYTF
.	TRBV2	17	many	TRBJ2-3	TGTGCCAGCAGTGAGGATTCGCGACTAGTGGGCACAGATACGCAGTATTTT	CASSEDSRLVGTDTQYF
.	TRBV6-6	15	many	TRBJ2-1	TGTGCCAGCAGCGACCGCGGGGCATCCTACAATGAGCAGTTCTTC	CASSDRGASYNEQFF
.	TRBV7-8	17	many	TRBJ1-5	TGTGCCAGCAGCTTAGCGCAGGCAGGTTGGAGCAATCAGCCCCAGCATTTT	CASSLAQAGWSNQPQHF
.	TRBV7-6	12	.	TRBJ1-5	TGTGCCAGCAGCCCCGGGGGTGGGCCCCAGCATTTT	CASSPGGGPQHF
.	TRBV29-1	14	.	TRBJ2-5	TGCAGCGTTGCAAACGGGGGCGTACAAGAGACCCAGTACTTC	CSVANGGVQETQYF
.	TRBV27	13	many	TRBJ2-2	TGTGCCAGCAACCGCGCCCCCTCCGGGGAGCTGTTTTTT	CASNRAPSGELFF
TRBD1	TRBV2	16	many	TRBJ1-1	TGTGCCAGCAGGGAAAGGTCGACAGGGATGAACACTGAAGCTTTCTTT	CASRERSTGMNTEAFF
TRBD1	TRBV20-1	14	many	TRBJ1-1	TGCAGTGCTCCCCGACAGGGGAGGGGGACTGAAGCTTTCTTT	CSAPRQGRGTEAFF
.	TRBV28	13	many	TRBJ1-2	TGTGCCAGCAAAGAAGGGGCCACGGCAAGCTACACCTTC	CASKEGATASYTF
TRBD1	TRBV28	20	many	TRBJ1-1	TGTGCCAGCAGTTTTCCGACGGACAGGGGCCGGACGGGTTTGAACACTGAAGCTTTCTTT	CASSFPTDRGRTGLNTEAFF
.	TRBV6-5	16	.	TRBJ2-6	TGTGCCAGCAGTTACTCGGCGGGGCGTGGGGCCAACGTCCTGACTTTC	CASSYSAGRGANVLTF
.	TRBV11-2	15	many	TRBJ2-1	TGTGCCAGCAGCTTAGTTGGCTGGCAGGGGAATGAGCAGTTCTTC	CASSLVGWQGNEQFF
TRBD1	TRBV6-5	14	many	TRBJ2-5	TGTGCCAGCAGTCGTGGGACAGGGATCGAGACCCAGTACTTC	CASSRGTGIETQYF
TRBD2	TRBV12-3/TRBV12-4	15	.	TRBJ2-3	TGTGCCAGCAGTCCCGGGACTAGCTGGGCGGATACGCAGTATTTT	CASSPGTSWADTQYF
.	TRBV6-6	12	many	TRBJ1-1	TGTGCCAGCAGCCAACAGGGACTTGAAGCTTTCTTT	CASSQQGLEAFF
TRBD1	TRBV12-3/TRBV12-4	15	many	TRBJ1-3	TGTGCCAGCAGGTGGGGACAGAATTCTGGAAACACCATATATTTT	CASRWGQNSGNTIYF
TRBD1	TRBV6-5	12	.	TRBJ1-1	TGTGCCAGCAGCTACAGGGGGGTTGAAGCTTTCTTT	CASSYRGVEAFF